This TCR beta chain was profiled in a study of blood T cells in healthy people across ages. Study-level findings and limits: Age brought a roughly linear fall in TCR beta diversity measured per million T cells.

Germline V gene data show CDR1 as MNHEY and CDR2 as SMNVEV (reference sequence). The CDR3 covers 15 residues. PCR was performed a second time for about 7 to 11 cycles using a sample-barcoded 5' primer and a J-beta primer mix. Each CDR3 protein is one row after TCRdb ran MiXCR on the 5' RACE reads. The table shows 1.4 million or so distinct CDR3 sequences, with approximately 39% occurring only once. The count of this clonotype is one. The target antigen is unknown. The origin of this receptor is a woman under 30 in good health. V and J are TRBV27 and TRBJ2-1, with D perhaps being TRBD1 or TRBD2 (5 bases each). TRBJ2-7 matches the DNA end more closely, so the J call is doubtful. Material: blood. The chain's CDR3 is CASSLGGSTGNEQYF. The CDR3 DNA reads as TGTGCCAGCAGTTTAGGGGGATCTACGGGCAATGAGCAGTACTTC.